What follows is one TCR beta chain and its context. TCRdb itself ran the 5' RACE reads through MiXCR, one entry per CDR3 protein. The sample gives around 490,000 distinct CDR3 sequences, roughly 15% of which show up once; about 0.47% is in the top ten. The trim removed 6 bases at V and 4 bases at J, leaving 9 bases unmatched. The CDR3 consists of 18 residues. This entry comes from a study of identical twins. This sample also appeared in a second study, on yellow fever vaccine responses in identical twins. Turning to that study: Twins showed a vaccine T cell response that reportedly seemed partly convergent, partly personalized.

Sequencing input: CD4+ T cells sorted from blood. The chain links TRBV12-3 or TRBV12-4 to TRBJ2-2, with 15 positions matching TRBD2. The sequence derives from a woman aged 18-35 years in good health. CDR3 DNA: TGTGCCAGCAGATTAACTCCGGGACTAGCGGGGGGCACCGGGGAGCTGTTTTTT. Translation gives CASRLTPGLAGGTGELFF.